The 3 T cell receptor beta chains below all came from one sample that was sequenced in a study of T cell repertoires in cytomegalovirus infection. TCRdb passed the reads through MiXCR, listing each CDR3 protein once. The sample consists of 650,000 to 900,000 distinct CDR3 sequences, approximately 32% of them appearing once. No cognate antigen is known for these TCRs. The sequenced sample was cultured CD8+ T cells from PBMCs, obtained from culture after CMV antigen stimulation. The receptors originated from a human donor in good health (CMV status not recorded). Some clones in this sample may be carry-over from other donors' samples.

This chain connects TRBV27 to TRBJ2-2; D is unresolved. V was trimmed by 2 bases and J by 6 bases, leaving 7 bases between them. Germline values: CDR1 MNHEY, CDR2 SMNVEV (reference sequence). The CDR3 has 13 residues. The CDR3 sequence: CASSLVGPGELFF. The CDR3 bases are TGTGCCAGCAGTTTAGTCGGTCCCGGGGAGCTGTTTTTT.

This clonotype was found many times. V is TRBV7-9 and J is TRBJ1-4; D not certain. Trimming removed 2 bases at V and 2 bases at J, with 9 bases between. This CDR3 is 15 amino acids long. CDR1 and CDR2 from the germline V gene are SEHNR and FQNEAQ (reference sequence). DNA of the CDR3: TGTGCCAGCAGCTTACGCCAGGACACTAATGAAAAACTGTTTTTT. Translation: CASSLRQDTNEKLFF. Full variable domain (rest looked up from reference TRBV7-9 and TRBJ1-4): DTGVSQNPRHKITKRGQNVTFRCDPISEHNRLYWYRQTLGQGPEFLTYFQNEAQLEKSRLLSDRFSAERPKGSFSTLEIQRTEQGDSAMYLCASSLRQDTNEKLFFGSGTQLSVL.

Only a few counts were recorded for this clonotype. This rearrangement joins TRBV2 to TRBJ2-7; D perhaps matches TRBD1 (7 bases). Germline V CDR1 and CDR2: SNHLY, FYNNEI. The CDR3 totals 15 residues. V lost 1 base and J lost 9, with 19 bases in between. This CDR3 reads CASSEVGRGAGVQYF. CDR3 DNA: TGTGCCAGCAGTGAAGTTGGCAGGGGGGCCGGTGTGCAGTACTTC.